These 13 T cell receptor beta chains were sequenced from one sample in a study of a mutant IDH1 vaccine in newly diagnosed glioma. Profiling relied on immunoSEQ multiplex PCR, and the TCRdb table lists in-frame clones only, not all of them. The data show fewer than 30,000 clones, with around 77% seen just once and around 8.3% held by the top ten. Time point denoted: week 11, during vaccination. Topical imiquimod accompanied each vaccine dose, which consisted of 300 ug of mutant IDH1 20-mer peptide. No cognate antigen is known for these TCRs. The sequencing used PBMCs, collected from a glioma patient whose treatment included an IDH1 peptide vaccine. The receptors shown here come from a woman between 18 and 30 years old with glioma.

This chain joins TRBV5-4 and TRBJ2-3; D might be TRBD2 (6 bases). V gave up 3 bases and J gave up 6 bases, with 17 bases separating them. The germline V gene encodes CDR1 SGHNT and CDR2 YYREEE (reference sequence). The CDR3 has 15 residues. In nucleotides, the CDR3 is TGTGCCAGCAGCTCCCGGGACTCAAAAGGGGATACGCAGTATTTT. Its protein product is CASSSRDSKGDTQYF.

The V gene is TRBV5-1, the J gene TRBJ2-1; 14 bases line up with TRBD2. The CDR3 runs to 16 residues. Per germline, CDR1 SGHRS and CDR2 YFSETQ. V shed 3 bases, J shed 2 bases, and the junction held 1 base outside the gene matches. The CDR3 reads CASSSGLAGAYNEQFF. The CDR3 DNA reads TGCGCCAGCAGCTCGGGACTAGCGGGGGCCTACAATGAGCAGTTCTTC.

The chain couples TRBV6-5 to TRBJ2-7, with D possibly being TRBD1 (5 bases). The CDR3 runs to 14 residues. V lost 2 bases to trimming and J lost 4 bases, with 12 bases between them. The germline V gene has CDR1 MNHEY and CDR2 SVGAGI. In DNA form, the CDR3 reads TGTGCCAGCAGTTACGGGCAGGGCCCTTACGAGCAGTACTTC. Translation gives CASSYGQGPYEQYF.

The rearrangement uses TRBV7-9 and TRBJ1-5; no definite D call. Trimming took 7 bases from V and 4 from J, leaving 8 bases between them. Germline V gene lookup returns CDR1 SEHNR and CDR2 FQNEAQ (reference sequence). The CDR3 extends over 12 amino acids. CDR3 nucleotide sequence: TGTGCCAGCACCACCGGGAATCAGCCCCAGCATTTT. Amino acids: CASTTGNQPQHF.

This sequence joins TRBV7-8 and TRBJ2-5; 8 bases line up with TRBD2. The V segment lost 4 bases and the J segment 2 bases; nucleotides outside the gene matches: 3. The CDR3 loop spans 14 amino acids. CDR1 and CDR2 from the germline V gene are SGHVS and FQNEAQ. CDR3: CASSSGTRQETQYF. CDR3 nucleotide sequence: TGTGCCAGCAGCTCCGGGACTAGACAAGAGACCCAGTACTTC.

This chain uses TRBV6-4 with TRBJ2-1; possibly TRBD2 for D (5 bases). The length of the CDR3 is 15 residues. V lost 0 bases and J lost 0, with 6 bases in between. Germline V gives CDR1 MRHNA, CDR2 SNTAGT. The CDR3 coding sequence is TGTGCCAGCAGTGACTCAGCGGACTCCTACAATGAGCAGTTCTTC. This translates into CASSDSADSYNEQFF.

This sequence joins TRBV5-1 and TRBJ2-5, with no clear D. Trimming pared 3 bases from V and 1 base from J, leaving 7 bases between. The CDR3 has 13 residues. Germline CDR1 is SGHRS and CDR2 is YFSETQ. The CDR3 DNA sequence: TGCGCCAGCAGCTCGCCAGGCCAAGAGACCCAGTACTTC. Protein: CASSSPGQETQYF. The variable domain in full, completed from reference TRBV5-1 and TRBJ2-5, reads KAGVTQTPRYLIKTRGQQVTLSCSPISGHRSVSWYQQTPGQGLQFLFEYFSETQRNKGNFPGRFSGRQFSNSRSEMNVSTLELGDSALYLCASSSPGQETQYFGPGTRLLVL.

The rearrangement joins TRBV5-1 to TRBJ1-2; D not resolved. Germline V gene lookup returns CDR1 SGHRS and CDR2 YFSETQ. Trimming shortened V by 2 bases and J by 0 bases, and 11 bases separated the two germline ends. The CDR3 extends over 15 amino acids. For the CDR3, the DNA is TGCGCCAGCAGCTTTAACAGCGCCGCTAACTATGGCTACACCTTC. As protein: CASSFNSAANYGYTF.

V is TRBV28 and J is TRBJ1-5; D remains unclear. Trimming cost V 7 bases and J 5 bases, with 18 bases left between them. This CDR3 contains 15 residues. Germline CDR1 is MDHEN and CDR2 is SYDVKM. Written as DNA, the CDR3 is TGTGCCAGCAAACCTACCCACCCCGGATATCAGCCCCAGCATTTT. It encodes CASKPTHPGYQPQHF.

The V and J genes are TRBV6-1 and TRBJ1-5; D is uncertain. CDR3 size: 14 residues. Germline loops: CDR1 MNHNS, CDR2 SASEGT. Trimming shortened V by 1 base and J by 4 bases, and 8 bases separated the two germline ends. For the CDR3, the DNA is TGTGCCAGCAGTGAAGGGTTGAAAAATCAGCCCCAGCATTTT. Residues: CASSEGLKNQPQHF.

The chain couples TRBV4-1 to TRBJ1-2; no reliable D call. Germline CDR1 is MGHRA and CDR2 is YSYEKL. The CDR3 has 20 amino acids. The germline V and J ends were trimmed by 0 bases and 2 bases, with 25 bases remaining between them. CDR3 nucleotide sequence: TGCGCCAGCAGCCAAGATCGATCTACTCGGTCCGGACCGTCGAACTATGGCTACACCTTC. It is translated as CASSQDRSTRSGPSNYGYTF.

This chain connects TRBV19 to TRBJ2-1; the match to TRBD1 covers 9 bases. Trimming at V came to 5 bases and at J to 10 bases, leaving 18 bases not matched to a gene. CDR1 and CDR2 (germline): LNHDA, SQIVND (reference sequence). This CDR3 has 17 residues. CDR3 loop: CASSLIGAGTGRGEQFF. The DNA for the CDR3 is TGTGCCAGTAGTCTAATCGGGGCCGGGACAGGGCGGGGGGAGCAGTTCTTC.

The genes are TRBV5-5 and TRBJ1-4; possible D gene TRBD1, 5 bases. There are 15 residues in the CDR3. With 4 bases removed from V and 4 bases from J, the gap between germline ends came to 14 bases. The V gene's germline CDR1 is SGHKS and CDR2 YYEKEE (reference sequence). CDR3 DNA sequence: TGTGCCAGCAGCGGCCCGGGACGGTATAATGAAAAACTGTTTTTT. Residues: CASSGPGRYNEKLFF.